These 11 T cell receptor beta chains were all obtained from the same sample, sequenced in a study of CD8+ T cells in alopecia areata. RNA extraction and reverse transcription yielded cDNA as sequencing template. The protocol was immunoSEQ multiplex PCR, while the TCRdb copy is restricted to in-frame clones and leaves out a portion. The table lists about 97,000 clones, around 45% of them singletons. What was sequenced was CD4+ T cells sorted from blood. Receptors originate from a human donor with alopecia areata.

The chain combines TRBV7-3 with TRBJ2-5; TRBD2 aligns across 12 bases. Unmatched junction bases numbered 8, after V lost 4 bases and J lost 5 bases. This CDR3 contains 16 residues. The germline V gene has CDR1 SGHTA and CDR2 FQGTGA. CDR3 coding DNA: TGTGCCAGCAGCTCAGGACTAGCGGGGAGTCGGGAGACCCAGTACTTC. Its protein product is CASSSGLAGSRETQYF.

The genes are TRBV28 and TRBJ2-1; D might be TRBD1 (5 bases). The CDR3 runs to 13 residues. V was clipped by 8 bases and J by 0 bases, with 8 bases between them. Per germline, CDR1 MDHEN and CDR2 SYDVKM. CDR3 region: CASGARSYNEQFF. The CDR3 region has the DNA TGTGCCAGCGGGGCACGCTCCTACAATGAGCAGTTCTTC.

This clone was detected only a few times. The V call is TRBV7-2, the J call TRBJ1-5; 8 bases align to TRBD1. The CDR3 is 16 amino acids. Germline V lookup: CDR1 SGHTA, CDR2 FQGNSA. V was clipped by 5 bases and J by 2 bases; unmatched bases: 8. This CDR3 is CASSTPQGAGNQPQHF. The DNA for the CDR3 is TGTGCCAGCAGCACCCCCCAGGGGGCCGGCAATCAGCCCCAGCATTTT.

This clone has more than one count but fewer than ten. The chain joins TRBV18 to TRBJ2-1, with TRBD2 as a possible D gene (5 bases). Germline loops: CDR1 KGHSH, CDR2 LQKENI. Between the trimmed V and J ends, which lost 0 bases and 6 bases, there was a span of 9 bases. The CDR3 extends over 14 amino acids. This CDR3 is CASSPPWESNEQFF. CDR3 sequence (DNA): TGTGCCAGCTCACCACCTTGGGAGAGCAATGAGCAGTTCTTC.

The CDR3 region is CASSPLTRGGPTYEQYF. CDR3 in DNA: TGTGCCAGCAGCCCGCTAACCCGCGGGGGCCCAACCTACGAGCAGTACTTC. The V call is TRBV4-2, the J call TRBJ2-7; the D gene is possibly TRBD2 (7 bases). V lost 4 bases, J lost 2 bases, and 21 bases lay in between. The germline V gene encodes CDR1 LGHNA and CDR2 YNFKEQ. The CDR3 is made up of 17 amino acids.

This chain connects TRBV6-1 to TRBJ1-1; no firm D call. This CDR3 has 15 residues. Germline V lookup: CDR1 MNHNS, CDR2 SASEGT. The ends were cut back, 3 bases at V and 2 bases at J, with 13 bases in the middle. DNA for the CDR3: TGTGCCAGCAGTGATGGACGGGTGTTTAACACTGAAGCTTTCTTT. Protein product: CASSDGRVFNTEAFF.

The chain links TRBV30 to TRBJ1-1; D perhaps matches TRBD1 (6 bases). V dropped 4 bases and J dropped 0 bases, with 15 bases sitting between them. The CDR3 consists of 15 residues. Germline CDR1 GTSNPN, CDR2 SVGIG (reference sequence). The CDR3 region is CAWKRTRGVNTEAFF. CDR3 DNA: TGTGCCTGGAAGAGGACCAGGGGAGTGAACACTGAAGCTTTCTTT.

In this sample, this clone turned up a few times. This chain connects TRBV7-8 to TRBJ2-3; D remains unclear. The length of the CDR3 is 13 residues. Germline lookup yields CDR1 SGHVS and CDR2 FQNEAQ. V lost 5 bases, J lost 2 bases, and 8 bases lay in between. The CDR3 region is CASSLEHTDTQYF. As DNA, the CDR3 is TGTGCCAGCAGCCTTGAACACACAGATACGCAGTATTTT.

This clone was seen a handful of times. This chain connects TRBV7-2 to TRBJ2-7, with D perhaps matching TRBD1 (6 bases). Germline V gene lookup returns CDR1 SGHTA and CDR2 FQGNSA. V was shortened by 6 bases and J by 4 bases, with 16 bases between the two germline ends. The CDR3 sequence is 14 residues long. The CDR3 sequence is CASSPQGISYEQYF. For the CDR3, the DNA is TGTGCCAGCAGTCCACAGGGTATTTCGTACGAGCAGTACTTC.

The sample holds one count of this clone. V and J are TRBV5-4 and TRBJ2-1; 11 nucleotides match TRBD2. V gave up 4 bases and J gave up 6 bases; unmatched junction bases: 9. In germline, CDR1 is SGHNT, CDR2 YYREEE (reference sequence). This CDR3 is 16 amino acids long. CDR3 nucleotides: TGTGCCAGCAGCACCCCCCGGACTAGCGGGCTCAATGAGCAGTTCTTC. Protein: CASSTPRTSGLNEQFF.

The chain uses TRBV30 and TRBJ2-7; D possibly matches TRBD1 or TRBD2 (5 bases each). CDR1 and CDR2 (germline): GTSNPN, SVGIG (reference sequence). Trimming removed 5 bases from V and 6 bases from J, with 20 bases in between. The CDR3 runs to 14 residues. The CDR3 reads CAWASRTPGSEQYF. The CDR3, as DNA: TGTGCCTGGGCTTCGAGGACACCGGGGAGCGAGCAGTACTTC.